This TCR beta chain stems from a study of cytomegalovirus exposure and HLA in healthy donors. Amplification used 60 Vbeta primers and 13 Jbeta primers. Method: immunoSEQ multiplex PCR; TCRdb's copy keeps in-frame clones and lacks some. The repertoire holds approximately 160,000 clones, just over 75% seen once, with less than 1.5% in the top ten. CDR1 and CDR2 from the germline V gene are MNHNS and SASEGT. The V gene lost 3 bases and the J gene lost 4 bases, with 13 bases spanning the gap. The CDR3 runs 15 residues. The chain links TRBV6-1 to TRBJ1-3; perhaps TRBD1 as D (6 bases). Sequenced: PBMCs. The source of this sequence is a woman in her twenties or thirties in good health and CMV-seropositive. For the CDR3, the DNA is TGTGCCAGCAGTGATCAGGGGTGGTCCGGAAACACCATATATTTT. It encodes CASSDQGWSGNTIYF.